This TCR beta chain is from a study of blood T cell repertoires in COVID-19. Source study methods: Estimation of nucleated cell counts relied on the amplification of reference gene primers. Method: immunoSEQ multiplex PCR; TCRdb's copy keeps in-frame clones and lacks some. The V and J calls and clone size were taken over from that table, and D and trimming were inferred from the DNA. This table holds approximately 530,000 clones, about 89% found once. The CDR3 extends over 17 amino acids. The receptor was isolated from a woman between 50 and 59 years old with COVID-19, enrolled during active disease. This sequence joins TRBV21-1 and TRBJ2-1; the table's D call, TRBD1, has no DNA check behind it. TRBV21-1 has pseudogene status. Sequencing was performed on peripheral blood. DNA of the CDR3: TGTGCCAGCATAGGTAGGGACACAGGAGTTAGGTACAATGAGCAGTTCTTC. Amino acids: CASIGRDTGVRYNEQFF.